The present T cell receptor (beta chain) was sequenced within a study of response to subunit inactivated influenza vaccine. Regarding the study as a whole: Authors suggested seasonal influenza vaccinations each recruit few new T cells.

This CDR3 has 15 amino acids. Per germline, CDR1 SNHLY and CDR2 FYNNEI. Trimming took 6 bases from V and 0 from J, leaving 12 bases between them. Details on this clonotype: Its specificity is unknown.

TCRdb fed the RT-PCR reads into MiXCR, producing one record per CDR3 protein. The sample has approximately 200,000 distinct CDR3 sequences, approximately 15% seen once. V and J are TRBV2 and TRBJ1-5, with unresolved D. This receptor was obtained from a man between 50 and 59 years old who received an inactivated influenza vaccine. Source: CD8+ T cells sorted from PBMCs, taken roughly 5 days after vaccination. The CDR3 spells CASRAGRYSNQPQHF. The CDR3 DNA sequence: TGTGCCAGCAGGGCAGGACGGTATAGCAATCAGCCCCAGCATTTT. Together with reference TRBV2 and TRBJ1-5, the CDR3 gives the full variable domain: EPEVTQTPSHQVTQMGQEVILRCVPISNHLYFYWYRQILGQKVEFLVSFYNNEISEKSEIFDDQFSVERPDGSNFTLKIRSTKLEDSAMYFCASRAGRYSNQPQHFGDGTRLSIL.